This T cell receptor (beta chain) is from a study of T cells in Graves' hyperthyroidism and ophthalmopathy. Whole-study results and caveats: For ophthalmopathy, model prediction preceded onset by a median about 6.4 months.

Researchers amplified the TCR beta CDR3 regions from RNA transcripts. During a first-round RT-PCR of the TCR CDR3, the HTBI primer set was used. Each CDR3 protein is one row after TCRdb ran MiXCR on the multiplex PCR reads. Of about 360,000 distinct CDR3 sequences listed, about 20% were seen once; the top ten hold 3.7%. The table lists this clonotype with many counts. What it binds is unknown. Hyperthyroidism had been newly diagnosed in patients aged 18 to 65, and its duration was under 2 months. The diagnoses drew upon clinical symptoms, serum thyroxine and TRAb, thyroid ultrasound and orbital computed tomography. The authors took PBMCs from over 8.5 ml fresh peripheral blood. This sequence originates from a woman younger than 35 with Graves' hyperthyroidism. The source material was blood.

The CDR3 here is CASSLDLQGLSEQYF. The CDR3 nucleotides are TGCGCCAGCAGCTTGGATTTGCAGGGGCTAAGCGAGCAGTACTTC. The V call is TRBV5-1, the J call TRBJ2-7; tentatively, D is TRBD1 (6 bases). Germline V lookup: CDR1 SGHRS, CDR2 YFSETQ. The CDR3 totals 15 residues. V lost 0 bases to trimming and J lost 6 bases, with 16 bases between them.